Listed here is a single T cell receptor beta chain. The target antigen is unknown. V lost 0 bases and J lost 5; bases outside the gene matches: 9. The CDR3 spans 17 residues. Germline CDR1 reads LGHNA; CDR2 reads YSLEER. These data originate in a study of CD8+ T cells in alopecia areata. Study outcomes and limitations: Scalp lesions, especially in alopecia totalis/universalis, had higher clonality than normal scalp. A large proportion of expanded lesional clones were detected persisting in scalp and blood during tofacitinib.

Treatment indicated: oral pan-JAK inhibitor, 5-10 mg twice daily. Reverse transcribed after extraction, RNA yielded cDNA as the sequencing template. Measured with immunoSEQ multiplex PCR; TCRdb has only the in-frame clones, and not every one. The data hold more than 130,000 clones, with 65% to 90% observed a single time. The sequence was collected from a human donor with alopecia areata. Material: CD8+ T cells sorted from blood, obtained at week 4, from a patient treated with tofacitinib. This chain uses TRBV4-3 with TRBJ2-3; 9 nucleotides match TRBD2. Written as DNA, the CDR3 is TGCGCCAGCAGCCAAGATAGGGCTAGCGGGGTTGAAGATACGCAGTATTTT. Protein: CASSQDRASGVEDTQYF.